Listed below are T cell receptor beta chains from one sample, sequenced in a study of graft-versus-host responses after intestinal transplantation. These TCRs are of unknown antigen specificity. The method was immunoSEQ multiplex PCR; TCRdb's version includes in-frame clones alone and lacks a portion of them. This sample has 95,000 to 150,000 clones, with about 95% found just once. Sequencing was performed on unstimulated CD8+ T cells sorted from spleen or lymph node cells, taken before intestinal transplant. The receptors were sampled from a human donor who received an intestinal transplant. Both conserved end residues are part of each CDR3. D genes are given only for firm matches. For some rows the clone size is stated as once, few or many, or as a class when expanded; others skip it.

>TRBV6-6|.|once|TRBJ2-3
TGTGCCAGCAGCCCAATTATCGGGGAGTTGTTAGATACGCAGTATTTT
CASSPIIGELLDTQYF
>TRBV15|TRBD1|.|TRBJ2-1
TGTGCCACCAGCAGATTAGGGGGACAGGTCAATGAGCAGTTCTTC
CATSRLGGQVNEQFF
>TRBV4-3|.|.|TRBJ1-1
TGCGCCAGCAGCCAAATTCTCCAGGGAGTGAGTGGCACTGAAGCTTTCTTT
CASSQILQGVSGTEAFF
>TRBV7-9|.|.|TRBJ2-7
TGTGCCAGCAGCCCGGGGAGTTACGAGCAGTACTTC
CASSPGSYEQYF
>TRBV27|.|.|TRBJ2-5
TGTGCCAGCAGAGACCTATTTCTAGCAGATCAAGAGACCCAGTACTTC
CASRDLFLADQETQYF
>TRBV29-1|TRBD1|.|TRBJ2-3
TGCAGCGTTAACAGGGACAGGTCGGATACGCAGTATTTT
CSVNRDRSDTQYF
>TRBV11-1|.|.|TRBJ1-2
TGTGCCAGCAGCGGCCTGGGGGTTGGCTACACCTTC
CASSGLGVGYTF
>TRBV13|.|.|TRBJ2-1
TGTGCCAGCAGCCACTTCCCGGGGAGAAATAATGAGCAGTTCTTC
CASSHFPGRNNEQFF
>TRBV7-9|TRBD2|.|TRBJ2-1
TGTGCCAGCAGCCCTCTTATGGGCGGGAGAGATGAGCAGTTCTTC
CASSPLMGGRDEQFF
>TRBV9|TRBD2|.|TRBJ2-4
TGTGCCAGCAGCGGACTAGCGGGAGGGAGGGAAAACATTCAGTACTTC
CASSGLAGGRENIQYF
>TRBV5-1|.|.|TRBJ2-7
TGCGCCAGCAGCTTGGGGGCGGGGCCCTCCTACGAGCAGTACTTC
CASSLGAGPSYEQYF
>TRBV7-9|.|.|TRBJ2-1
TGTGCCAGCAGCTTAGAGGGACATTACAATGAGCAGTTCTTC
CASSLEGHYNEQFF
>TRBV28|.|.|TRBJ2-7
TGTGCCAGCAGTCCGCAGAGGGGATCCTACGAGCAGTACTTC
CASSPQRGSYEQYF
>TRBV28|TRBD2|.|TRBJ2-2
TGTGCCAGCAGTTTAGGCGGGAGGGCCGACGGGGAGCTGTTTTTT
CASSLGGRADGELFF
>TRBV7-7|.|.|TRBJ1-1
TGTGCTAGCAGACGGACGTTGAACACTGAAGCTTTCTTT
CASRRTLNTEAFF
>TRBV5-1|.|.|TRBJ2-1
TGCGCCAGCAGCACCTTAGCCCTGGAGAGGTACAATGAGCAGTTCTTC
CASSTLALERYNEQFF
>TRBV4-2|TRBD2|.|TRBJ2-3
TGTGCCAGCAGCCAAGATAATAATTTGGGTGCTAGCGGGAGGGCCCGGGATACGCAGTATTTT
CASSQDNNLGASGRARDTQYF
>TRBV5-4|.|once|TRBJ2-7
TGTGCCAGCAGCTTGAGGACAGACTACGAGCAGTACTTC
CASSLRTDYEQYF
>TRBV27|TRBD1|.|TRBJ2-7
TGTGCCAGCAGTTTCGGGGGACAGGGGACCTACGAGCAGTACTTC
CASSFGGQGTYEQYF
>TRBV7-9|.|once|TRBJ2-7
TGTGCCAGCAGCTCAAGACGGAACTACTACGAGCAGTACTTC
CASSSRRNYYEQYF
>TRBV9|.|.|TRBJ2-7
TGTGCCAGCAGCGTAGGCGTATCGAACTACGAGCAGTACTTC
CASSVGVSNYEQYF
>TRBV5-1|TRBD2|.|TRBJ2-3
TGCGCCAGCAGCGGGGGGTACCGGGAGGGATCGAGCACAGATACGCAGTATTTT
CASSGGYREGSSTDTQYF
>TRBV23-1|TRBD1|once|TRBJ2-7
TGCGCCAGCAGTCAACCCCGACAGGGGACCTACGAGCAGTACTTC
CASSQPRQGTYEQYF
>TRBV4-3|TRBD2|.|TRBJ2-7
TGCGCCAGCAGCCAGCGGGAACTAGCGTTCTACGAGCAGTACTTC
CASSQRELAFYEQYF
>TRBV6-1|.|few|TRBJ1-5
TGTGCCAGCAGTGCCAGGGAACTTCAGCCCCAGCATTTT
CASSARELQPQHF
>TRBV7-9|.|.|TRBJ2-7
TGTGCCAGCAGCTCGAACTACGAGCAGTACTTC
CASSSNYEQYF
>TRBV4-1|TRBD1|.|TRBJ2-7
TGCGCCAGCAGCCAAGGGGCAGGGGGAGCTTACGAGCAGTACTTC
CASSQGAGGAYEQYF
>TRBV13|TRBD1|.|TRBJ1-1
TGTGCCAGCTACGAAAGCGGGACAGTTCGGAACACTGAAGCTTTCTTT
CASYESGTVRNTEAFF
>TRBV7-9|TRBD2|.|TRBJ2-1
TGTGCCAGCAGCTGGGGAAGCGGGAGGGCCTCCCATGAGCAGTTCTTC
CASSWGSGRASHEQFF
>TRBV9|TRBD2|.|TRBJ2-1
TGTGCCAGCAGCGTAGTAGGACTAGCGGGAGGGATACCCTACAATGAGCAGTTCTTC
CASSVVGLAGGIPYNEQFF
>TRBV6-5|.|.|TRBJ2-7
TGTGCCAGCAGCTCCAGGGGTAGCTACGAGCAGTACTTC
CASSSRGSYEQYF
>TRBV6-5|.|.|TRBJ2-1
TGTGCCAGCAGTTCCTACCGGGCAGATTACAATGAGCAGTTCTTC
CASSSYRADYNEQFF
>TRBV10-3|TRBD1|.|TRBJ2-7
TGTGCCACGGCTGTTCAGGGGGTGGACGAGCAGTACTTC
CATAVQGVDEQYF
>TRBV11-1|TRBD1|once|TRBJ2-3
TGTGCCAGCAGCCAGGGGGCAGGGGATACGCAGTATTTT
CASSQGAGDTQYF
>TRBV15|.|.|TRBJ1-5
TGTGCCACCAGCAGAGATCTCGGTTCCAATCAGCCCCAGCATTTT
CATSRDLGSNQPQHF
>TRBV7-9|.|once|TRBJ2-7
TGTGCCAGCAGCTTCGCCTACGAGCAGTACTTC
CASSFAYEQYF
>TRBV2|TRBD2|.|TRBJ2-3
TGTGCCAGCAGTTCAGCGGGAGGGGTATGGACAGATACGCAGTATTTT
CASSSAGGVWTDTQYF
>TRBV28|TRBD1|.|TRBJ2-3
TGTGCCAGCAGCTGGGAGACAGGGGGTAGAGATACGCAGTATTTT
CASSWETGGRDTQYF
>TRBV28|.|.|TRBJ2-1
TGTGCCGGACAGAGAGACAATGAGCAGTTCTTC
CAGQRDNEQFF
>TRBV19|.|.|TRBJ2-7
TGTGCCAGTAGCCCAGTATCGACCTACGAGCAGTACTTC
CASSPVSTYEQYF
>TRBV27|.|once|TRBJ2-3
TGTGCCAGCAGTCCCCGCGGGTACACAGATACGCAGTATTTT
CASSPRGYTDTQYF
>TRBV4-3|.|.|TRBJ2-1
TGCGCCAGCAGCCAAGACAGGGTGACCTACAATGAGCAGTTCTTC
CASSQDRVTYNEQFF
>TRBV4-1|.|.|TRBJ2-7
TGCGCCAGCAGCCAGGGGCAGGGACTCTCCTACGAGCAGTACTTC
CASSQGQGLSYEQYF
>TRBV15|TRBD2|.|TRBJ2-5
TGTGCCACCAGCAGAGCACTAGCGGGAGTTGGGCGAGAGACCCAGTACTTC
CATSRALAGVGRETQYF
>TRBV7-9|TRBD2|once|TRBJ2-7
TGTGCCAGCAGCGCAGCGGGAGGGGATCCCTACGAGCAGTACTTC
CASSAAGGDPYEQYF
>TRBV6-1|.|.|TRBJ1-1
TGTGCCAGCTCCACATGGGGGGACACTGAAGCTTTCTTT
CASSTWGDTEAFF
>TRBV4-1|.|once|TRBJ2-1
TGCGCCAGCAGCCCGCTTGTGGGGGGCAATGAGCAGTTCTTC
CASSPLVGGNEQFF
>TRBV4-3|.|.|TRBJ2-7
TGCGCCAGCAGCCAAGCCCCGGGCTACGAGCAGTACTTC
CASSQAPGYEQYF
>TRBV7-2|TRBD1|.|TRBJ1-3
TGTGCCAGCAGCTTGACCTTAGGGACAGGGGTTTTCGGAAACACCATATATTTT
CASSLTLGTGVFGNTIYF
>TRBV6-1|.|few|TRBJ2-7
TGTGCCAGCAGTGAAGCGCTCCAGGTTTTTAACGAGCAGTACTTC
CASSEALQVFNEQYF
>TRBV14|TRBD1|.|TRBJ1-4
TGTGCCAGCAGCCAAGATGCCCCCGGGACAGGGTTTCAAAAACTGTTTTTT
CASSQDAPGTGFQKLFF
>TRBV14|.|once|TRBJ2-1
TGTGCCAGCAGCCAACCCTCGAACAATGAGCAGTTCTTC
CASSQPSNNEQFF
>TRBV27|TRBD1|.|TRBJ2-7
TGTGCCAGCAGTTTATCGATGACAGGGCCACACGAGCAGTACTTC
CASSLSMTGPHEQYF
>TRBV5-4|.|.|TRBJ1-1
TGTGCCAGCAGCTTGGGGCAGGCCCTTTTTAGCACTGAAGCTTTCTTT
CASSLGQALFSTEAFF
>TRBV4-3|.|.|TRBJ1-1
TGCGCCAGCAGCCCGGGGACATATGGAAACACTGAAGCTTTCTTT
CASSPGTYGNTEAFF